A selection of T cell receptor beta chains follows, all from one sample in a study of OX40 agonist ivuxolimab in advanced cancers. Some clones are missing from TCRdb's copy, which holds only in-frame ones; the method was immunoSEQ multiplex PCR. The repertoire has around 68,000 clones, 75% to 95% of them found once; the top ten carry about 1%. The sample was CD4+ or CD8+ T cells sorted from blood, taken in a trial of the OX40 agonist ivuxolimab. The receptors were sampled from an adult with an advanced solid tumor such as melanoma, head and neck, liver or kidney cancer. Each CDR3 is given with its conserved first and last residue. The D gene is left open where the match is weak. The size field is filled for only some rows; it gives once, few, many or a size class.

v_gene	j_gene	d_gene	abundance	CDR3aa	CDR3nt
TRBV12-5	TRBJ2-3	-	-	CASSLGAGLYTDTQYF	TGTGCTAGTTCCCTGGGGGCGGGGCTATACACAGATACGCAGTATTTT
TRBV9	TRBJ2-7	-	medium-sized	CASSAGASSYEQYF	TGTGCCAGCAGCGCCGGGGCAAGCTCCTACGAGCAGTACTTC
TRBV27	TRBJ1-1	-	-	CASSDRTTEAFF	TGTGCCAGCAGTGACAGAACCACTGAAGCTTTCTTT
TRBV30	TRBJ1-1	-	-	CAWSELGVNTEAFF	TGTGCCTGGAGTGAGCTGGGAGTGAACACTGAAGCTTTCTTT
TRBV5-4	TRBJ2-5	-	-	CASSSRDVETQYF	TGTGCCAGCAGCAGCCGGGATGTAGAGACCCAGTACTTC
TRBV5-1	TRBJ2-5	TRBD2	-	CASSLTSGGNQETQYF	TGCGCCAGCAGCCTCACTAGCGGGGGGAACCAAGAGACCCAGTACTTC
TRBV19	TRBJ2-7	TRBD1	-	CASSIGTGLSYEQYF	TGTGCCAGTAGTATCGGGACAGGACTCTCCTACGAGCAGTACTTC
TRBV7-2	TRBJ2-7	-	-	CASSPSGGATYEQYF	TGTGCCAGCAGCCCATCAGGGGGGGCCACCTACGAGCAGTACTTC
TRBV5-4	TRBJ1-6	-	-	CASSLGGSNSPLHF	TGTGCCAGCAGCTTGGGGGGGTCGAATTCACCCCTCCACTTT
TRBV15	TRBJ2-2	-	-	CATSRDRVFTGELFF	TGTGCCACCAGCAGAGATCGGGTTTTCACCGGGGAGCTGTTTTTT
TRBV19	TRBJ1-2	TRBD1	-	CASSIVAGGSYGYTF	TGTGCCAGTAGTATAGTAGCAGGGGGGAGCTATGGCTACACCTTC
TRBV5-5	TRBJ2-7	-	-	CASSLRGGSASLSSYEQYF	TGTGCCAGCAGCCTCCGGGGTGGGTCAGCTTCTTTGAGCTCCTACGAGCAGTACTTC
TRBV11-3	TRBJ2-1	-	-	CASSLVPYNEQFF	TGTGCCAGCAGCTTAGTCCCCTACAATGAGCAGTTCTTC
TRBV7-9	TRBJ2-1	-	-	CASSTGTSEQFF	TGTGCCAGCAGCACTGGGACATCTGAGCAGTTCTTC
TRBV16	TRBJ1-2	TRBD1	-	CASSRPGQIGAGYTF	TGTGCCAGCAGCCGTCCGGGACAGATCGGTGCTGGCTACACCTTC
TRBV11-2	TRBJ2-5	-	-	CASSLGETQYF	TGTGCCAGCAGCTTAGGAGAGACCCAGTACTTC
TRBV7-3	TRBJ2-7	-	-	CASSRGLRDGNYEQYF	TGTGCCAGCTCCCGGGGGTTAAGGGATGGGAACTACGAGCAGTACTTC
TRBV15	TRBJ2-7	-	-	CATSRDKGQSSYEQYF	TGTGCCACCAGCAGAGATAAGGGGCAGAGCTCCTACGAGCAGTACTTC
TRBV5-4	TRBJ1-4	-	-	CASSTQGGGGEKLFF	TGTGCCAGCAGTACCCAGGGTGGTGGAGGTGAAAAACTGTTTTTT
TRBV7-8	TRBJ2-7	-	-	CASSPSPGSYEQYF	TGTGCCAGCAGCCCATCGCCGGGTTCCTACGAGCAGTACTTC
TRBV11-2	TRBJ1-4	-	-	CASSLGAKVFF	TGTGCCAGCAGCCTGGGGGCGAAAGTGTTTTTT
TRBV27	TRBJ1-2	-	-	CASSLFPLGDYGYTF	TGTGCCAGCAGTTTATTCCCTTTGGGGGACTATGGCTACACCTTC
TRBV11-1	TRBJ2-1	-	-	CASSLTAQASYNEQFF	TGTGCCAGCAGCTTAACTGCCCAAGCCTCCTACAATGAGCAGTTCTTC
TRBV11-2	TRBJ2-1	-	-	CASSFRLVVAEQFF	TGTGCCAGCAGCTTTAGGTTGGTCGTGGCTGAGCAGTTCTTC
TRBV25-1	TRBJ2-1	TRBD1	-	CASSERVGTGENNEQFF	TGTGCCAGCAGTGAAAGGGTAGGGACAGGGGAAAACAATGAGCAGTTCTTC
TRBV10-2	TRBJ2-5	TRBD2	-	CASSEASGRWKTQYF	TGCGCCAGCAGTGAGGCTAGCGGGAGATGGAAGACCCAGTACTTC
TRBV2	TRBJ1-4	-	once	CASSVVGTTNEKLFF	TGTGCCAGCAGTGTTGTAGGGACAACTAATGAAAAACTGTTTTTT
TRBV29-1	TRBJ1-1	TRBD1	once	CSVGGGGNTEAFF	TGCAGCGTTGGAGGGGGCGGAAACACTGAAGCTTTCTTT